This T cell receptor (beta chain) derives from a study of cytotoxic CD8 clonotypes in ibrutinib-treated CLL (dated by TCRdb to about 2021). About the investigation overall: The cohort had 11 relapsed/refractory and 15 treatment-naive patients; 17 to 18 were IGHV unmutated. Of the roughly 79 people in the trial, approximately 28 had longitudinal samples available. Responses were partial in roughly 25 patients and complete in 2; after median approximately 66 months follow-up, roughly 15 stayed in remission and about 12 progressed. Cryopreserved peripheral blood mononuclear cells were collected before treatment, at response, and at either disease progression or sustained remission. All remission and progressive disease samples were collected while patients were still receiving ibrutinib. An average of 255,043 productive templates and 94,082 productive rearrangements was obtained per sample. The response samples were drawn at a median of 12 months into treatment, with a range of about 6 to 40 months.

Unmatched junction bases come to 2, with V trimmed by 3 bases and J by 3 bases. From the germline V gene, CDR1 is SGHAT and CDR2 is FQNNGV. There are 13 amino acids in the CDR3, from cysteine to phenylalanine inclusive. Only CDR3 DNA remains: 39 bases, in frame from the first base. To note about this clone: What this receptor recognizes is not known. Base qualities are missing; no much larger clone stands one base away.

The time point label, read with the paper, signifies: progressive disease on ibrutinib. For TCR beta library preparation, 1.5 to 2 micrograms of genomic DNA were extracted from the cryopreserved PBMCs. Longitudinal blood samples from CLL patients on ibrutinib monotherapy underwent high-throughput TCR beta sequencing. The patients took part in an open-label, single-center phase 2 trial of ibrutinib monotherapy. General study outcomes and caveats: Clonality increased at ibrutinib response, stayed stable in sustained remission, and fell back toward baseline at progression. Public clonotypes were rare and either shrank or stayed stable during treatment, and the rise in clonality at ibrutinib response reflected expansion of private clonotypes. Sustained-remission and progressing patients did not have matched sampling times, and lymph node repertoires were not examined. At baseline, clonality was higher than in age-matched healthy donors and showed a strong correlation with circulating CD8+ T-cell counts.

The goal of deep resolution MiSeq sequencing was a depth between 1 in 1 million and 1 in 200,000 T cells, and coverage averaged 10x per clonotype. The immunoSEQ hsTCRB Kit was used to generate the TCR beta libraries. On the authors' methods: Data were analyzed with ImmunoSEQ Data Assistant and ImmunoSEQ Analyzer, with V, D and J genes assigned per IMGT definitions. Clonality, which ranges from 0 to 1, was calculated as one minus the normalized Shannon entropy of productive rearrangement frequencies. Public clonotype analysis was restricted to overrepresented clonotypes comprising at least 0.05% of each patient's repertoire. About a dozen age-matched healthy donor repertoires from immuneACCESS served as clonality controls. In its TCRdb copy, this immuneACCESS table keeps in-frame sequences only and misses some clones. Where compared with another copy, unresolved V genes explain less than half of these, and the others have no known cause. V and J calls and clone size come straight from that table; D and trimming were deduced from the DNA. The sample table lists roughly 53,000 clones, nearly 55% of them with a count of one. The ten largest clones represent about 24% of the sample.

The TCR originated in a human donor with chronic lymphocytic leukemia. The chain uses TRBV11-2 and TRBJ2-7; 7 bases in the middle match TRBD2. Sequencing used PBMCs, obtained at disease progression, from a patient treated with ibrutinib. The CDR3 protein: CASSFGGSYEQYF. In nucleotides, the sequence is TGTGCCAGCAGCTTCGGCGGGAGCTACGAGCAGTACTTC. Reference TRBV11-2 and TRBJ2-7 proteins supply the regions before and after the CDR3; the full variable domain is: EAGVAQSPRYKIIEKRQSVAFWCNPISGHATLYWYQQILGQGPKLLIQFQNNGVVDDSQLPKDRFSAERLKGVDSTLKIQPAKLEDSAVYLCASSFGGSYEQYFGPGTRLTVT.